A selection of T cell receptor beta chains follows, all from one sample in a study of CD8 T cells in Susac syndrome. Each CDR3 protein is one row after TCRdb ran MiXCR on the immunoSEQ multiplex PCR reads. The table lists approximately 100,000 distinct CDR3 sequences, around 90% of them singletons, with approximately 0.11% in the top ten. The sample comprised CD8+ T cells from PBMCs. The source of these receptors is a human donor in good health. Each CDR3 is given with its conserved first and last residue. D genes are given only for firm matches. Expanded clones get a size class; other rows say once, few or many, or leave the size out.

- - TRBJ2-6 TRBV7-9 CASTPVGAYSGANVLTF TGTGCCAGCACCCCCGTCGGGGCGTACTCTGGGGCCAACGTCCTGACTTTC
- - TRBJ2-1 TRBV19 CASSITVVDNEQFF TGTGCCAGTAGTATCACGGTCGTGGACAATGAGCAGTTCTTC
- - TRBJ2-7 TRBV28 CASRGAGRSSYEQYF TGTGCCAGCAGGGGCGCCGGACGAAGCTCCTACGAGCAGTACTTC
TRBD1 once TRBJ1-5 TRBV7-2 CASSLSPTGVNQPQHF TGTGCCAGCAGCTTGAGCCCAACAGGGGTCAATCAGCCCCAGCATTTT
- once TRBJ2-7 TRBV6-6 CASSTVTGNGQYF TGTGCCAGCAGTACCGTAACAGGGAACGGGCAGTACTTC
TRBD1 - TRBJ2-1 TRBV5-1 CASRQAGGMSSYNEQFF TGCGCCAGCAGACAAGCAGGGGGAATGAGCTCCTACAATGAGCAGTTCTTC
TRBD2 - TRBJ2-7 TRBV10-3 CAISGGGAGGPFYEQYF TGTGCCATCAGCGGGGGAGGAGCGGGAGGACCCTTCTACGAGCAGTACTTC
TRBD1 - TRBJ2-2 TRBV7-3 CASSATGNRGTGELFF TGTGCCAGCAGCGCCACCGGGAACAGGGGGACCGGGGAGCTGTTTTTT
- - TRBJ2-2 TRBV6-1 CASSRDLNTGELFF TGTGCCAGCAGCCGAGACCTGAACACCGGGGAGCTGTTTTTT
- - TRBJ1-1 TRBV6-6 CASSFQTDMNTEAFF TGTGCCAGCAGTTTCCAGACAGATATGAACACTGAAGCTTTCTTT
- - TRBJ2-1 TRBV2 CASSGAGLSSYNEQFF TGTGCCAGCAGTGGCGCGGGGCTATCGAGCTACAATGAGCAGTTCTTC
TRBD2 - TRBJ2-1 TRBV15 CATSRFGAGVNEQFF TGTGCCACCAGCCGATTCGGAGCGGGAGTCAATGAGCAGTTCTTC
- - TRBJ2-3 TRBV5-1 CASSSTLDTQYF TGCGCCAGCAGCTCCACACTAGATACGCAGTATTTT
TRBD1 - TRBJ2-3 TRBV10-3 CATRDRDTDTQYF TGTGCCACCCGGGACAGGGACACAGATACGCAGTATTTT
- - TRBJ1-2 TRBV2 CASSGDRSSYGYTF TGTGCCAGCAGTGGGGACCGTTCCTCCTATGGCTACACCTTC
- - TRBJ2-6 TRBV9 CASSVEGTGANVLTF TGTGCCAGCAGCGTAGAGGGGACTGGGGCCAACGTCCTGACTTTC
- - TRBJ1-2 TRBV7-2 CASSLVGGQNNYGYTF TGTGCCAGCAGCTTAGTGGGTGGACAGAATAACTATGGCTACACCTTC
- - TRBJ1-1 TRBV9 CASSVGGVGTEAFF TGTGCCAGCAGCGTCGGGGGCGTGGGGACTGAAGCTTTCTTT
- - TRBJ2-7 TRBV12-3/TRBV12-4 CASSLGPLIYEQYF TGTGCCAGCAGTCTTGGACCGCTAATCTACGAGCAGTACTTC
- - TRBJ1-6 TRBV20-1 CSASRTGGANSPLHF TGCAGTGCTAGTCGAACGGGGGGGGCAAATTCACCCCTCCACTTT
TRBD1 - TRBJ1-5 TRBV12-3/TRBV12-4 CASRVDRGPNNQPQHF TGTGCCAGCAGGGTGGACAGGGGGCCAAACAATCAGCCCCAGCATTTT
- - TRBJ2-7 TRBV7-2 CASSTSPPSYEQYF TGTGCCAGCAGTACCTCCCCGCCAAGCTACGAGCAGTACTTC
- - TRBJ2-7 TRBV29-1 CSVEVSEAAYEQYF TGCAGCGTTGAAGTTTCGGAGGCGGCCTACGAGCAGTACTTC
TRBD1 once TRBJ2-7 TRBV5-6 CASSLDRTGAEQYF TGTGCCAGCAGCTTGGACCGGACAGGGGCCGAGCAGTACTTC
TRBD1 - TRBJ1-2 TRBV25-1 CASTPGQGYYGYTF TGTGCCAGCACGCCGGGACAGGGATACTATGGCTACACCTTC
- few TRBJ2-7 TRBV19 CATSDQLLYEQYF TGTGCCACCTCAGACCAGCTTCTCTACGAGCAGTACTTC
- - TRBJ2-4 TRBV29-1 CSAVHSAKNIQYF TGCAGCGCCGTACACTCGGCCAAAAACATTCAGTACTTC
- - TRBJ1-2 TRBV23-1 CASSQSWTNNRYGYTF TGCGCCAGCAGTCAATCTTGGACAAACAACCGCTATGGCTACACCTTC
TRBD1 once TRBJ2-2 TRBV7-2 CASSLKTYRGLITGELFF TGTGCCAGCAGCTTAAAGACTTACAGGGGGCTTATCACCGGGGAGCTGTTTTTT
TRBD1 - TRBJ2-7 TRBV20-1 CSASDMIRGQGYEQYF TGCAGTGCTAGTGACATGATTAGGGGACAGGGCTACGAGCAGTACTTC
- - TRBJ2-7 TRBV5-1 CASSLGTSSYEQYF TGCGCCAGCAGCTTGGGCACATCTTCTTACGAGCAGTACTTC
- - TRBJ1-1 TRBV6-4 CASSDSNRGASTEAFF TGTGCCAGCAGTGACTCGAACCGGGGGGCGAGTACTGAAGCTTTCTTT
- - TRBJ2-7 TRBV19 CASRKNRATHEQYF TGTGCCAGTAGGAAAAACAGGGCTACCCACGAGCAGTACTTC
- once TRBJ1-6 TRBV12-5 CASGRNSPLHF TGTGCTAGTGGTAGGAATTCACCCCTCCACTTT
TRBD1 - TRBJ1-5 TRBV7-9 CASSFSGQGFNQPQHF TGTGCCAGCAGCTTCTCGGGACAGGGTTTCAATCAGCCCCAGCATTTT
- - TRBJ2-3 TRBV20-1 CSARDSGSSTDTQYF TGCAGTGCTAGAGATTCAGGCAGTAGCACAGATACGCAGTATTTT
TRBD2 - TRBJ2-4 TRBV2 CARRGSGSDIQYF TGTGCCAGGAGGGGTAGCGGGAGTGACATTCAGTACTTC
- - TRBJ2-2 TRBV5-1 CASSSVASGTGELFF TGCGCCAGCAGCTCCGTGGCTTCGGGCACCGGGGAGCTGTTTTTT
TRBD2 - TRBJ2-1 TRBV6-2/TRBV6-3 CASSQPSGGPNEQFF TGTGCCAGCAGTCAACCTAGCGGGGGGCCGAATGAGCAGTTCTTC
TRBD1 - TRBJ1-3 TRBV2 CASSGGQGYSAGNTIYF TGTGCCAGCAGTGGCGGACAGGGTTATTCAGCTGGAAACACCATATATTTT
- - TRBJ1-1 TRBV7-2 CASSTPTRGGAFF TGTGCCAGCAGTACACCTACCCGGGGCGGGGCTTTCTTT
- - TRBJ2-7 TRBV6-5 CASTEGRSYEQYF TGTGCCAGCACCGAGGGCCGCTCCTACGAGCAGTACTTC
- - TRBJ2-3 TRBV29-1 CSGTTADTQYF TGCAGCGGGACCACCGCAGATACGCAGTATTTT
- - TRBJ1-2 TRBV25-1 CASSDGGYGYTF TGTGCCAGCAGTGACGGTGGCTATGGCTACACCTTC
- - TRBJ2-1 TRBV7-2 CASRDGNNEQFF TGTGCCAGCCGGGACGGGAACAATGAGCAGTTCTTC
- - TRBJ2-3 TRBV9 CASTVGMLGTDTQYF TGTGCCAGCACCGTAGGAATGTTGGGCACAGATACGCAGTATTTT
TRBD2 - TRBJ2-1 TRBV28 CASSSTGTSGDEQFF TGTGCCAGCAGTTCTACCGGGACTAGCGGGGATGAGCAGTTCTTC
TRBD1 - TRBJ2-3 TRBV7-2 CASKQGATDTQYF TGTGCCAGTAAACAGGGGGCCACAGATACGCAGTATTTT
- - TRBJ1-2 TRBV4-3 CASSHLGGMQSNYGYTF TGCGCCAGCAGCCACCTGGGAGGGATGCAGTCGAACTATGGCTACACCTTC
- - TRBJ2-5 TRBV18 CASSRQGREETQYF TGTGCCAGCTCGCGACAGGGGAGGGAAGAGACCCAGTACTTC
- once TRBJ2-5 TRBV6-1 CASSEIGAALGETQYF TGTGCCAGCAGTGAAATTGGAGCGGCCCTAGGGGAGACCCAGTACTTC
TRBD1 - TRBJ1-2 TRBV5-1 CASSGGQGVFGYTF TGCGCCAGCAGCGGAGGACAGGGGGTTTTTGGCTACACCTTC
- once TRBJ2-2 TRBV21-1 CASSNRDRGLLSAYTGELFF TGTGCCAGCAGCAACCGGGACAGGGGGCTATTGAGCGCATACACCGGGGAGCTGTTTTTT
- - TRBJ2-4 TRBV7-2 CASSSLRGGTTKNIQYF TGTGCCAGCAGCTCATTACGTGGTGGGACAACCAAAAACATTCAGTACTTC